One and the same sample provided the 15 T cell receptor beta chains below, sequenced in a study of CXCR3-negative and CXCR3-positive naive CD8 T cells (dated by TCRdb to about 2019). Their antigen targets remain unknown. Instrument on record: NextSeq 550. The Human TCR Profiling Kit (MiLaboratory) was used to make UMI-labeled 5' RACE TRB cDNA libraries. Reads reprocessed by TCRdb are summarized as one entry per CDR3 protein sequence, and DNA is absent. Per the sample table, the count is fewer than 6,500 distinct CDR3 sequences. In total, the top ten clones hold 1.3% to 1.5% of the sample. What the authors observed across the whole study: Compared with CXCR3-negative naive cells, CXCR3-positive naive cells had TRB CDR3s with higher hydrophobicity (lower Kidera factor 4), lower energy, and higher strength and volume indices.

Material for sequencing was naive CXCR3+ CD8+ T cells from blood. In light of the paper, this sample's cell subset or site label describes: CD45RO-CCR7+CD27+CD95- naive CD8+ T cells expressing CXCR3 (TNR3+). These receptors were obtained from a human donor in good health. Some clones in this sample may be carry-over from other donors' samples.

The V call is TRBV27, the J call TRBJ1-2; TCRdb outputs TRBD1, but without DNA this stays unchecked. CDR1 is MNHEY and CDR2 is SMNVEV in the germline V gene (reference sequence). This CDR3 comprises 18 residues. The CDR3 protein is CASSPFGQALLANYGYTF.

The V and J genes are TRBV25-1 and TRBJ1-1; there is no DNA to check the TCRdb D call of TRBD1. Germline CDR1 reads MGHDK; CDR2 reads SYGVNS. This CDR3 comprises 15 residues. The CDR3: CASSTRDRGETEAFF.

This clonotype counts as medium-sized by frequency. The chain uses TRBV7-6 and TRBJ2-5; TCRdb picks TRBD2, but there is no DNA to check that call. This CDR3 spans 14 amino acids. Germline CDR1 and CDR2: SGHVS and FNYEAQ. CDR3 loop: CASSSGDSGGTQYF.

The rearrangement links TRBV7-9 to TRBJ2-3; no DNA is available, so the TRBD1 call from TCRdb remains unchecked. CDR3 size: 15 residues. Germline CDR1 and CDR2: SEHNR and FQNEAQ (reference sequence). Here the CDR3 reads CASSPPSGEADTQYF.

This clonotype is classed as medium-sized by frequency. The J gene is TRBJ2-3, the V gene TRBV6-5; TCRdb picks TRBD1, but there is no DNA to check that call. The CDR3 totals 15 residues. CDR1 and CDR2 (germline): MNHEY, SVGAGI. This CDR3 is CASSYGAALTHTQYF.

The rearrangement joins TRBV29-1 to TRBJ2-5. The CDR3 sequence is 11 residues long. Germline CDR1 SQVTM, CDR2 ANQGSEA. Here the CDR3 reads CSVEEEETQYF.

According to its frequency, this clonotype is medium-sized. The V call is TRBV5-1, the J call TRBJ2-7; lacking DNA, the TRBD2 call made by TCRdb goes unchecked. This CDR3 is 14 amino acids long. Per germline, CDR1 SGHRS and CDR2 YFSETQ. This chain's CDR3 is CASSFGLGSYEQYF.

Considering frequency, this clonotype is medium-sized. The rearrangement joins TRBV19 to TRBJ2-1; lacking DNA, the TRBD1 call made by TCRdb goes unchecked. Germline CDR1 LNHDA, CDR2 SQIVND (reference sequence). This CDR3 has 18 residues. CDR3 residues: CASTSAADPLPPYNEQFF.

By frequency, this clonotype registers medium-sized. The chain is built from TRBV7-9 and TRBJ2-1; without DNA, the TCRdb call of TRBD2 cannot be checked. The germline gives CDR1 SEHNR, CDR2 FQNEAQ (reference sequence). This CDR3 region has 14 residues. CDR3: CASSHPGTYNEQFF.

This clonotype is called medium-sized (0.01 to 0.1%) based on its frequency. This chain connects TRBV29-1 to TRBJ2-3; TCRdb names TRBD2, which stays unverified in the absence of DNA. Germline V gene data show CDR1 as SQVTM and CDR2 as ANQGSEA. The CDR3 loop spans 12 amino acids. The CDR3 reads CSVAGSKDTQYF.

This clonotype is classed as medium-sized by frequency. This sequence joins TRBV16 and TRBJ1-4. Germline values: CDR1 KGHSY, CDR2 FQNENV. This CDR3 comprises 13 residues. Here the CDR3 reads CASSQSRGEKLFF.

The chain has TRBV4-1 and TRBJ2-7; without DNA, the TCRdb call of TRBD1 cannot be checked. This CDR3 has 14 amino acids. Germline V gene lookup returns CDR1 MGHRA and CDR2 YSYEKL. CDR3 amino acids: CASSPLTGAYEQYF.

This clonotype registers medium-sized by frequency. The chain links TRBV25-1 to TRBJ2-2; the D call of TRBD1 rests on TCRdb alone, since no DNA is present to check it. From germline, CDR1 is MGHDK and CDR2 SYGVNS. The CDR3 spans 14 residues. This CDR3 reads CASSEDRATGELFF.

This chain connects TRBV29-1 to TRBJ2-5; TCRdb outputs TRBD1, but without DNA this stays unchecked. Germline-derived CDR1 and CDR2 are SQVTM and ANQGSEA. The CDR3 loop spans 17 amino acids. The CDR3 here is CSVEDLLPGAAQETQYF.

The gene calls are TRBV4-2 and TRBJ2-1. CDR3 length: 16 residues. Germline-derived CDR1 and CDR2 are LGHNA and YNFKEQ. CDR3 in amino acids: CASSQGSSTSNNEQFF.